These 5 T cell receptor beta chains were all obtained from the same sample, sequenced in a study of T cell responses to AZD1222 COVID-19 vaccine. The table came from immunoSEQ multiplex PCR; TCRdb's copy has only in-frame clones and leaves some out. The data hold around 99,000 clones, with about nine tenths observed a single time. The source material was peripheral blood, sampled on day 0 of AZD1222 vaccination. Receptors were obtained from an adult in good health.

The table lists this clone with a count of one. This chain connects TRBV19 to TRBJ1-1; TRBD1 is a possible D gene (5 bases). In germline, CDR1 is LNHDA, CDR2 SQIVND (reference sequence). V lost 4 bases and J 1 base, leaving 13 bases between the germline ends. This CDR3 comprises 15 residues. CDR3 DNA: TGTGCCAGTAGTAAGGCAGGGTTGGGGAACACTGAAGCTTTCTTT. This encodes CASSKAGLGNTEAFF.

The chain uses TRBV9 and TRBJ1-2; possible D gene TRBD1, 6 bases. Germline lookup yields CDR1 SGDLS and CDR2 YYNGEE. The CDR3 has 14 residues. Trimming took 0 bases from V and 10 from J, leaving 16 bases between them. In DNA form, the CDR3 reads TGTGCCAGCAGCGTAGCTTTTTCAGGGGCTATCTACACCTTC. It translates to CASSVAFSGAIYTF. Variable domain in full (rest from reference TRBV9 and TRBJ1-2): DSGVTQTPKHLITATGQRVTLRCSPRSGDLSVYWYQQSLDQGLQFLIQYYNGEERAKGNILERFSAQQFPDLHSELNLSSLELGDSALYFCASSVAFSGAIYTFGSGTRLTVV.

The chain carries TRBV7-9 and TRBJ2-7, with D possibly TRBD2 on 5 matching bases. Germline V gene data show CDR1 as SEHNR and CDR2 as FQNEAQ (reference sequence). The CDR3 runs 13 residues. V gave up 5 bases and J gave up 3 bases, with 11 bases separating them. The CDR3 DNA is TGTGCCAGCAGCCTCCACGGACTCTACGAGCAGTACTTC. Translated, it gives CASSLHGLYEQYF.

The rearrangement uses TRBV7-3 and TRBJ1-1; a weak D match, TRBD1 (6 bases). Per the germline V gene, CDR1 is SGHTA and CDR2 is FQGTGA. V lost 4 bases to trimming and J lost 4 bases, with 16 bases between them. This CDR3 has 15 amino acids. The CDR3 here is CASSSSGVGSTEAFF. The CDR3 DNA reads TGTGCCAGCAGCTCATCAGGGGTGGGGAGCACTGAAGCTTTCTTT.

The chain recombines TRBV6-2 or TRBV6-3 with TRBJ1-1, with D perhaps matching TRBD1 (5 bases). This CDR3 has 14 residues. Trimming removed 5 bases at V and 6 bases at J, with 16 bases between. The germline V gene encodes CDR1 MNHEY and CDR2 SVGEGT. The CDR3 nucleotides read TGTGCCAGCAGTGATGACACCCGGGGACCTGAAGCTTTCTTT. Translating it yields CASSDDTRGPEAFF.